Below are 31 T cell receptor beta chains sequenced from a single sample in a study of shared clonotypes between healthy human individuals. Repertoires were generated with immunoSEQ multiplex PCR, while TCRdb's copy carries only in-frame clones and drops some. The sample comprises about a million clones, approximately 68% of which are singletons, and roughly 1.5% rests with the top ten. The sequencing input was memory CD4+ T cells sorted from blood. Regarding subset: CD45RA-negative fraction. These receptors came from a man aged 18 to 35 in good health.

This chain joins TRBV19 and TRBJ1-6; D gene ambiguous. CDR1 is LNHDA and CDR2 is SQIVND in the germline V gene (reference sequence). V was trimmed by 7 bases and J by 3 bases, leaving 7 bases between them. The CDR3 has 13 residues. The CDR3 region is CASTSVYNSPLHF. In nucleotides, the CDR3 is TGTGCCAGTACGTCTGTCTATAATTCACCCCTCCACTTT.

This clone has just one count. The V gene is TRBV6-1, the J gene TRBJ2-7; 8 bases align to TRBD1. The length of the CDR3 is 14 residues. In germline, CDR1 is MNHNS, CDR2 SASEGT. Trimming removed 6 bases from V and 3 bases from J; junction bases left unmatched: 7. CDR3 protein: CASSLGQGIYEQYF. CDR3 DNA: TGTGCCAGCAGCCTAGGACAGGGTATCTACGAGCAGTACTTC.

The chain has TRBV11-3 and TRBJ2-4; 10 nucleotides line up with TRBD1. The CDR3 runs to 16 residues. CDR1 is SGHNT, CDR2 YENEEA, per germline. The junction had 6 bases not matched to a gene; V was cut back by 5 bases and J by 2 bases. The CDR3: CASSLGQGGTKNIQYF. CDR3 DNA sequence: TGTGCCAGCAGCCTCGGACAGGGGGGTACCAAAAACATTCAGTACTTC. Using reference TRBV11-3 and TRBJ2-4 for the parts outside the CDR3, the full variable domain is EAGVVQSPRYKIIEKKQPVAFWCNPISGHNTLYWYLQNLGQGPELLIRYENEEAVDDSQLPKDRFSAERLKGVDSTLKIQPAELGDSAVYLCASSLGQGGTKNIQYFGAGTRLSVL.

The J gene is TRBJ2-1, the V gene TRBV7-2, with 8 nucleotides matching TRBD2. V dropped 6 bases and J dropped 9; count of bases not matched to a gene: 10. Germline lookup yields CDR1 SGHTA and CDR2 FQGNSA. CDR3 size: 14 residues. This CDR3 is CASSISGAVGEQFF. The CDR3 nucleotides are TGTGCCAGCAGTATTAGCGGGGCGGTGGGTGAGCAGTTCTTC.

The CDR3 DNA reads as TGCGCCAGCAGCTTGGATCGGGACATTCGGGCCCAGTACTTC. It codes for CASSLDRDIRAQYF. This chain uses TRBV5-1 with TRBJ2-5; TRBD1 might be the D (6 bases). Trimming left V 0 bases short and J 9 bases short, with 15 bases between. The germline gives CDR1 SGHRS, CDR2 YFSETQ. The CDR3 has 14 residues.

The gene calls are TRBV18 and TRBJ1-2; possible D gene TRBD1, 6 bases. Trimming took off 6 bases at V and 4 bases at J, with 15 bases between the two ends. This CDR3 comprises 14 residues. In germline, CDR1 is KGHSH, CDR2 LQKENI. CDR3 amino acids: CASSGGAETYGYTF. The CDR3 region has the DNA TGTGCCAGCTCTGGGGGGGCAGAGACCTATGGCTACACCTTC. Supplemented by reference TRBV18 and TRBJ1-2, the full variable domain reads NAGVMQNPRHLVRRRGQEARLRCSPMKGHSHVYWYRQLPEEGLKFMVYLQKENIIDESGMPKERFSAEFPKEGPSILRIQQVVRGDSAAYFCASSGGAETYGYTFGSGTRLTVV.

The table lists this clone with a count of one. The chain combines TRBV19 with TRBJ2-5, with D possibly being TRBD2 (6 bases). The CDR3 has 15 amino acids. Germline V CDR1 and CDR2: LNHDA, SQIVND (reference sequence). V was clipped by 4 bases and J by 1 base, with 13 bases between them. CDR3 sequence: CASSRGGDPQETQYF. DNA of the CDR3: TGTGCCAGTAGTAGAGGCGGGGATCCCCAAGAGACCCAGTACTTC.

The CDR3 DNA reads TGCGCCAGCAGCTTGGGGGCGTCTCAAGGGACTGGGGCCAACGTCCTGACTTTC. Amino acid sequence: CASSLGASQGTGANVLTF. V is TRBV5-1 and J is TRBJ2-6; no definite D call. The CDR3 covers 18 residues. Germline V gene sequence: CDR1 SGHRS, CDR2 YFSETQ. Between the trimmed V and J ends, which lost 0 bases and 2 bases, there was a span of 15 bases.

The V gene is TRBV7-2, the J gene TRBJ2-7, with D perhaps matching TRBD2 (5 bases). This CDR3 region has 14 residues. CDR1 and CDR2 from the germline V gene are SGHTA and FQGNSA. Between the trimmed V and J ends, which lost 4 bases and 12 bases, there was a span of 22 bases. CDR3 residues: CASSSTDYQALRYF. Written as DNA, the CDR3 is TGTGCCAGCAGCTCAACCGACTACCAGGCCCTGAGGTACTTC.

Note on this clone: With a far larger clone one base away, a read error is the likely cause. This chain connects TRBV7-2 to TRBJ1-2; tentatively, D is TRBD1 (5 bases). The CDR3 runs 17 residues. Germline values: CDR1 SGHTA, CDR2 FQGNSA. With 6 bases removed from V and 4 bases from J, the gap between germline ends came to 24 bases. In DNA form, the CDR3 reads TGTGCCAGCAGACGAACTGGGGCGGATGGGATTGGCTATGGCTACACCTTC. Encoded protein: CASRRTGADGIGYGYTF.

With regard to this clone: A much larger clone differs from this one at a single base, so this may be a read error. Different DNA sequences within this sample yield the same CDR3. The chain combines TRBV5-6 with TRBJ2-3; the D gene is possibly TRBD1 (5 bases). The length of the CDR3 is 14 residues. CDR1 and CDR2 (germline): SGHDT, YYEEEE. Trimming removed 0 bases at V and 0 bases at J, with 5 bases between. In DNA form, the CDR3 reads TGTGCCAGCAGCTTGGGACAGAGCACAGATACGCAGTATTTT. This translates into CASSLGQSTDTQYF.

This chain uses TRBV27 with TRBJ2-3; perhaps D is TRBD1 or TRBD2 (5 bases each). Germline V gene lookup returns CDR1 MNHEY and CDR2 SMNVEV (reference sequence). This CDR3 has 16 amino acids. Trimming removed 6 bases at V and 1 base at J, with 17 bases between. The CDR3 nucleotides read TGTGCCAGCAGATATCAGTGGGACCCTCGCACAGATACGCAGTATTTT. Translation gives CASRYQWDPRTDTQYF.

This clone was detected only a few times. The genes are TRBV12-5 and TRBJ1-2; 8 positions match TRBD1. Germline loops: CDR1 LGHNT, CDR2 FRNRAP. The V segment lost 5 bases and the J segment 8 bases; nucleotides outside the gene matches: 13. The CDR3 has 15 residues. In nucleotides, the CDR3 is TGTGCTAGTGGTAGACCGACGACAGGGGCTGGCGGCTACACCTTC. It encodes CASGRPTTGAGGYTF.

A few counts support this clone. The chain combines TRBV4-2 with TRBJ1-1, with a tentative D call TRBD1 (6 bases). V gave up 0 bases and J gave up 4 bases, with 9 bases separating them. Germline V CDR1 and CDR2: LGHNA, YNFKEQ. The CDR3 has 14 residues. The CDR3 is CASSQEGHTTEAFF. CDR3 DNA: TGTGCCAGCAGCCAAGAGGGACATACCACTGAAGCTTTCTTT.

The chain uses TRBV19 and TRBJ1-2; TRBD1 aligns across 9 bases. The ends lost 6 bases at V and 8 bases at J; junction bases unmatched: 7. This CDR3 spans 13 amino acids. CDR1 is LNHDA, CDR2 SQIVND, per germline (reference sequence). This chain's CDR3 is CASSPGTGQGYTF. Here the CDR3 DNA reads TGTGCCAGTAGCCCCGGGACAGGGCAAGGCTACACCTTC.

This clone has just one count. The chain couples TRBV6-5 to TRBJ2-3; tentatively, D is TRBD2 (5 bases). V dropped 4 bases and J dropped 1 base, with 12 bases sitting between them. CDR1 is MNHEY, CDR2 SVGAGI, per germline. The CDR3 totals 15 residues. The CDR3 protein is CASSLTNGGTDTQYF. The CDR3 region has the DNA TGTGCCAGCAGTTTGACTAACGGGGGCACAGATACGCAGTATTTT.

This clone was recorded at least ten times. This rearrangement joins TRBV18 to TRBJ2-5; D unresolved. Germline lookup yields CDR1 KGHSH and CDR2 LQKENI. The CDR3 covers 13 residues. V was pared by 2 bases and J by 5 bases, with 9 bases between. CDR3 in amino acids: CASSPVVGETQYF. In nucleotides, the CDR3 is TGTGCCAGCTCACCAGTGGTTGGGGAGACCCAGTACTTC.

In its sample, this clone was seen a few times. The chain couples TRBV29-1 to TRBJ1-1; D is perhaps TRBD1 (5 bases). CDR1 SQVTM and CDR2 ANQGSEA come from the germline V gene. This CDR3 region has 16 residues. Trimming cost V 4 bases and J 0 bases, with 18 bases left between them. CDR3 residues: CSVVGRAQSMNTEAFF. The CDR3 nucleotides read TGCAGCGTTGTCGGCAGGGCCCAATCCATGAACACTGAAGCTTTCTTT.

This clone appeared a few times. The V gene is TRBV2, the J gene TRBJ1-5; 9 bases match TRBD1. The CDR3 length is 13 residues. The J segment lost 3 bases and the V segment lost 11 bases, leaving 5 bases of the junction unmatched. The germline CDR1 and CDR2 sequences are SNHLY and FYNNEI. The CDR3 DNA sequence: TGTGCCGCGGGGGACAGGGACAATCAGCCCCAGCATTTT. It is translated as CAAGDRDNQPQHF.

The chain has TRBV6-1 and TRBJ1-4, with D perhaps TRBD1 (5 bases). Trimming shortened V by 3 bases and J by 5 bases, and 13 bases separated the two germline ends. Germline loops: CDR1 MNHNS, CDR2 SASEGT. The CDR3 loop spans 15 amino acids. CDR3 bases: TGTGCCAGCAGTGACTTCAGGGAGAGGAATGAAAAACTGTTTTTT. Protein product: CASSDFRERNEKLFF.

V gene TRBV7-8 combines with J gene TRBJ2-4, with no clear D. The CDR3 has 15 amino acids. Germline V CDR1 and CDR2: SGHVS, FQNEAQ. With 1 base removed from V and 2 bases from J, the gap between germline ends came to 9 bases. CDR3 in DNA: TGTGCCAGCAGCTTAGTTTCCGGCCCCAAAAACATTCAGTACTTC. This sequence encodes CASSLVSGPKNIQYF.

The rearrangement links TRBV30 to TRBJ1-5, with D perhaps matching TRBD1 (5 bases). V was clipped by 5 bases and J by 7 bases, with 15 bases between them. The CDR3 is made up of 13 amino acids. Germline CDR1 GTSNPN, CDR2 SVGIG (reference sequence). This CDR3 reads CAWGSQGAQPQHF. The CDR3 DNA reads TGTGCCTGGGGGAGTCAGGGAGCGCAGCCCCAGCATTTT.

This clone has only one observation. CDR3 sequence: CASSLVAGTGSGNTIYF. DNA of the CDR3: TGTGCCAGCAGCTTAGTGGCCGGGACAGGGTCGGGAAACACCATATATTTT. V gene TRBV7-9 combines with J gene TRBJ1-3, with 9 bases identical to TRBD1. CDR3 length: 17 residues. Germline CDR1 and CDR2: SEHNR and FQNEAQ (reference sequence). Trimming cost V 1 base and J 4 bases; bases outside gene matches: 8.

This rearrangement joins TRBV6-1 to TRBJ1-1; the D gene is possibly TRBD1 (6 bases). This CDR3 is built from 16 residues. Germline lookup yields CDR1 MNHNS and CDR2 SASEGT. The V end lost 2 bases, the J end lost 5 bases, and 18 bases lay between the germline ends. CDR3 coding DNA: TGTGCCAGCAGTGAACAGCGGTTCTACAGGGATACTGAAGCTTTCTTT. This codes for CASSEQRFYRDTEAFF.

The V and J genes are TRBV18 and TRBJ1-1, with TRBD1 as a possible D gene (6 bases). CDR1 is KGHSH, CDR2 LQKENI, per germline. The V end was cut by 2 bases, the J end by 1 base, with 11 bases between. This CDR3 spans 15 amino acids. CDR3 sequence: CASSPRTEPNTEAFF. The CDR3 coding sequence is TGTGCCAGCTCACCAAGGACAGAGCCGAACACTGAAGCTTTCTTT. Complete variable domain (other parts from reference TRBV18 and TRBJ1-1): NAGVMQNPRHLVRRRGQEARLRCSPMKGHSHVYWYRQLPEEGLKFMVYLQKENIIDESGMPKERFSAEFPKEGPSILRIQQVVRGDSAAYFCASSPRTEPNTEAFFGQGTRLTVV.

The chain recombines TRBV7-9 with TRBJ2-3, with a weak D call TRBD1 (6 bases). The CDR3 has 16 amino acids. V gave up 0 bases and J gave up 1 base, with 11 bases separating them. Per germline, CDR1 SEHNR and CDR2 FQNEAQ (reference sequence). CDR3 residues: CASSLATGRGTDTQYF. CDR3 in DNA: TGTGCCAGCAGCTTAGCTACAGGGCGCGGCACAGATACGCAGTATTTT.

This clone has ten or more counts. The chain couples TRBV14 to TRBJ2-7; 11 nucleotides align to TRBD1. Germline values: CDR1 SGHDN, CDR2 FVKESK. CDR3 length equals 15 residues. Germline trimming cut 5 bases from V and 5 bases from J; bases unmatched to any gene: 8. The CDR3 nucleotides are TGTGCCAGCAGCTACCAGGGACAGGGGGGCAACGAGCAGTACTTC. Protein product: CASSYQGQGGNEQYF. The full variable domain, rest sourced from reference TRBV14 and TRBJ2-7, is EAGVTQFPSHSVIEKGQTVTLRCDPISGHDNLYWYRRVMGKEIKFLLHFVKESKQDESGMPNNRFLAERTGGTYSTLKVQPAELEDSGVYFCASSYQGQGGNEQYFGPGTRLTVT.

Ten or more counts support this clone. This CDR3 is also generated by other DNA sequences in the sample. The genes are TRBV18 and TRBJ1-5, with D possibly being TRBD1 (6 bases). The CDR3 is 13 residues long. Germline assignment: CDR1 KGHSH and CDR2 LQKENI. V was shortened by 6 bases and J by 5 bases, with 11 bases between the two germline ends. CDR3 amino acids: CASSPGGDQPQHF. CDR3 coding DNA: TGTGCCAGCTCGCCCGGGGGCGATCAGCCCCAGCATTTT.

A few counts support this clone. This sequence joins TRBV6-1 and TRBJ1-5; D is perhaps TRBD1 (6 bases). V was pared by 1 base and J by 2 bases, with 9 bases between. Germline CDR1 is MNHNS and CDR2 is SASEGT. This CDR3 is 15 amino acids long. The CDR3, as DNA: TGTGCCAGCAGTGAAGGGAGGACAGGCAATCAGCCCCAGCATTTT. Translated, it gives CASSEGRTGNQPQHF.

Concerning this clone: The same CDR3 is also encoded by other DNA sequences in this sample. J is TRBJ2-7 and V is TRBV18; 8 bases map to TRBD1. The CDR3 length is 14 residues. V shed 3 bases, J shed 1 base, and the junction held 2 bases outside the gene matches. Germline CDR1 reads KGHSH; CDR2 reads LQKENI. The CDR3 DNA follows: TGTGCCAGCTCACCGGACAGGGCATCCTACGAGCAGTACTTC. It codes for CASSPDRASYEQYF.

This chain connects TRBV7-2 to TRBJ2-7, with TRBD1 matching over 8 bases. Germline assignment: CDR1 SGHTA and CDR2 FQGNSA. The length of the CDR3 is 15 residues. The J segment lost 7 bases and the V segment lost 2 bases, leaving 10 bases of the junction unmatched. The CDR3 nucleotides are TGTGCCAGCAGCTTAAGGGCAGGGGGCTTGGGTGAGCAGTACTTC. Translating gives CASSLRAGGLGEQYF.